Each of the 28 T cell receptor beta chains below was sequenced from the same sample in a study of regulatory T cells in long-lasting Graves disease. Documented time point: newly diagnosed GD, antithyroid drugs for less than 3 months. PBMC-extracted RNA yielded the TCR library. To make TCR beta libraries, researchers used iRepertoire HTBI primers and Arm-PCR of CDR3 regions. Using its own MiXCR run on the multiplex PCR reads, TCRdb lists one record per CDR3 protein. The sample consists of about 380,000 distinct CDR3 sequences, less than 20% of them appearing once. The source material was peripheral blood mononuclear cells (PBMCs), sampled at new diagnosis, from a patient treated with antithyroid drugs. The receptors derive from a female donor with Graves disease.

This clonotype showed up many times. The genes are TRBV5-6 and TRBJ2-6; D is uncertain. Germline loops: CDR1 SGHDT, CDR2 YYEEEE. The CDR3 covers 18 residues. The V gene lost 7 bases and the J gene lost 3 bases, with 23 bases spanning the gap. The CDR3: CASALPGLGEDGANVLTF. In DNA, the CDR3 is TGTGCCAGCGCCCTACCGGGCCTCGGAGAGGATGGGGCCAACGTCCTGACTTTC.

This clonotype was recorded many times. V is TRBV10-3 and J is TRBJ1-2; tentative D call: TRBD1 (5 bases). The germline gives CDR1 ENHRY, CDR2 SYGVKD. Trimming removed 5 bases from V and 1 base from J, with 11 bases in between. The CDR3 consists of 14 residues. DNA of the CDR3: TGTGCCATCAGTTCCATTGACAGTAACTATGGCTACACCTTC. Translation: CAISSIDSNYGYTF.

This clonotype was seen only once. CDR3 coding DNA: TGTGCCAGCAGCTTTATTGGGGGGAGCGGTGGGGACGAGCAGTACTTC. Protein product: CASSFIGGSGGDEQYF. The chain couples TRBV7-2 to TRBJ2-7; maybe TRBD2 (6 bases). Germline V gene data show CDR1 as SGHTA and CDR2 as FQGNSA. The CDR3 is 16 amino acids. With 3 bases removed from V and 5 bases from J, the gap between germline ends came to 20 bases.

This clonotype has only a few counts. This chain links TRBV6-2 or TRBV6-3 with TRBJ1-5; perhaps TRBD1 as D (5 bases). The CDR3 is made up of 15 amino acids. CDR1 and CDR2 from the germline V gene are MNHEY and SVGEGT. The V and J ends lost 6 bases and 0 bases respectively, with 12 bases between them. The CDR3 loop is CASSRQSNSNQPQHF. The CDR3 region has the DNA TGTGCCAGCAGCCGACAGAGTAATAGCAATCAGCCCCAGCATTTT.

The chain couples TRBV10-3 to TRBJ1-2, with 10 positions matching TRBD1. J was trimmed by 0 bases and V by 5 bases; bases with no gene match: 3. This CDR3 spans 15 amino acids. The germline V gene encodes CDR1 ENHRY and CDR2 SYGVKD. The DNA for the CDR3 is TGTGCCATCAGTTCGGGGACAGGGGCTAACTATGGCTACACCTTC. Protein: CAISSGTGANYGYTF.

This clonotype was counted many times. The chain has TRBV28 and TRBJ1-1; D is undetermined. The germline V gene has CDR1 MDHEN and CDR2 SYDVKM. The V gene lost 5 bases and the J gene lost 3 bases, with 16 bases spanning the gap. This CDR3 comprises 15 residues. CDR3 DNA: TGTGCCAGCAGTCAACTAAGACTGCGACACACTGAAGCTTTCTTT. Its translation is CASSQLRLRHTEAFF.

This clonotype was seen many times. The CDR3 region is CASSVATGGDRGDTGELFF. DNA for the CDR3: TGTGCCAGCAGCGTAGCTACGGGGGGGGACAGGGGAGACACCGGGGAGCTGTTTTTT. The chain couples TRBV9 to TRBJ2-2; the match to TRBD1 covers 10 bases. Germline V gene sequence: CDR1 SGDLS, CDR2 YYNGEE. J was trimmed by 3 bases and V by 0 bases; bases with no gene match: 11. CDR3 length: 19 residues.

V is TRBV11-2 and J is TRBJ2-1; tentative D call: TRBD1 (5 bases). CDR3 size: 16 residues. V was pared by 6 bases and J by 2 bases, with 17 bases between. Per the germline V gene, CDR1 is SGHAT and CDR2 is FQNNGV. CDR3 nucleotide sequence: TGTGCCAGCAGTCAGGCCCCCAGGGATGCCTACAATGAGCAGTTCTTC. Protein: CASSQAPRDAYNEQFF. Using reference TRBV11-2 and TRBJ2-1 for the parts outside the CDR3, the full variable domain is EAGVAQSPRYKIIEKRQSVAFWCNPISGHATLYWYQQILGQGPKLLIQFQNNGVVDDSQLPKDRFSAERLKGVDSTLKIQPAKLEDSAVYLCASSQAPRDAYNEQFFGPGTRLTVL.

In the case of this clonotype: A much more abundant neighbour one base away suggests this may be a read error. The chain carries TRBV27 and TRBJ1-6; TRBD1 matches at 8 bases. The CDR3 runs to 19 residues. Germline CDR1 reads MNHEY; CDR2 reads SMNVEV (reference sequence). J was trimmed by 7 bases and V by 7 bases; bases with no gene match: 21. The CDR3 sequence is CASNPSLRQGKPPNSPLHF. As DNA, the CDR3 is TGTGCCAGCAATCCCTCCTTGAGACAGGGGAAGCCTCCGAATTCACCCCTCCACTTT.

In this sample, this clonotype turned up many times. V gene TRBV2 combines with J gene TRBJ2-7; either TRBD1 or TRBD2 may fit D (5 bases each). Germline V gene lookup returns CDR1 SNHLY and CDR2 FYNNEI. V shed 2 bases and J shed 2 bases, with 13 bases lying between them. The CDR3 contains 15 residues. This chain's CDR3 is CASSETGLGAYEQYF. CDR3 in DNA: TGTGCCAGCAGTGAAACGGGGTTAGGGGCCTACGAGCAGTACTTC.

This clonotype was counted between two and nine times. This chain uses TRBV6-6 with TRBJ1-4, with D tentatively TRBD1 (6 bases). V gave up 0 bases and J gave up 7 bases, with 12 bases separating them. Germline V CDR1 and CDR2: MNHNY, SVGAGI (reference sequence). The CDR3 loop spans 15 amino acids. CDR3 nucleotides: TGTGCCAGCAGTTACTCGGCAGGGGTTGGTGAAAAACTGTTTTTT. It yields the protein CASSYSAGVGEKLFF.

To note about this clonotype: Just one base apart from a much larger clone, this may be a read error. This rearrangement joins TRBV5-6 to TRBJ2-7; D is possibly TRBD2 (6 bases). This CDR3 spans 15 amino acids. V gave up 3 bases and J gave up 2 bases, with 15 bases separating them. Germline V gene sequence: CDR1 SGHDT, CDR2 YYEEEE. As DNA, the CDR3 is TGTGCCAGCAGCTCGGAGGGGAGGCAGGCCTACGAGCAGTACTTC. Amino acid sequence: CASSSEGRQAYEQYF.

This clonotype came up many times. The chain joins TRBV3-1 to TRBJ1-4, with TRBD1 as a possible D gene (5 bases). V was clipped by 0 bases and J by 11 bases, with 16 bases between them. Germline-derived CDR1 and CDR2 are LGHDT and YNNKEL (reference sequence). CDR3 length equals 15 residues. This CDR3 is CASSQDATDGQKLFF. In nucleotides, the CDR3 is TGTGCCAGCAGCCAAGACGCGACAGACGGCCAGAAACTGTTTTTT.

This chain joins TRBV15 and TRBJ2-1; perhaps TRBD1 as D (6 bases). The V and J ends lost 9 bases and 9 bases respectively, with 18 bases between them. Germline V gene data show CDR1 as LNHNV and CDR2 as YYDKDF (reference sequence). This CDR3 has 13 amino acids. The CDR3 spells CATSGTSHSEQFF. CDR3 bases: TGTGCCACGTCCGGGACAAGTCACAGTGAGCAGTTCTTC. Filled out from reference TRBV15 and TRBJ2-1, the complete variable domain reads DAMVIQNPRYQVTQFGKPVTLSCSQTLNHNVMYWYQQKSSQAPKLLFHYYDKDFNNEADTPDNFQSRRPNTSFCFLDIRSPGLGDTAMYLCATSGTSHSEQFFGPGTRLTVL.

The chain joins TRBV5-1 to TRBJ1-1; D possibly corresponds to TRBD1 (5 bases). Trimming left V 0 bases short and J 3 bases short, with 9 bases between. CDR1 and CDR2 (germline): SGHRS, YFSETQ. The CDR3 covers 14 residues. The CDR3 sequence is CASSLVGVDTEAFF. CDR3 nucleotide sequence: TGCGCCAGCAGCTTGGTGGGGGTCGACACTGAAGCTTTCTTT.

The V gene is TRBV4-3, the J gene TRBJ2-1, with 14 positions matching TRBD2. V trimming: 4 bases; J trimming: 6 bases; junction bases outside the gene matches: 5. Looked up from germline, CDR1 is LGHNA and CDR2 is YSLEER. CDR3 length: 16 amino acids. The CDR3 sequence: CASSPTTSGGGNEQFF. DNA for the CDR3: TGCGCCAGCAGCCCTACGACTAGCGGGGGGGGCAATGAGCAGTTCTTC.

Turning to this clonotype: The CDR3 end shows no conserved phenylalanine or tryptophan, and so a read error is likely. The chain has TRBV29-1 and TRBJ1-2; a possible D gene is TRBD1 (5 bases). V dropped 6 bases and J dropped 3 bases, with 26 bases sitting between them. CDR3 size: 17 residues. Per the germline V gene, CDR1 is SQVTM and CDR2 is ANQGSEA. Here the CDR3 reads CSVPTWGGTGKDYGYTL. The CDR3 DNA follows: TGCAGCGTACCCACATGGGGGGGGACGGGGAAAGACTATGGCTACACCCTC.

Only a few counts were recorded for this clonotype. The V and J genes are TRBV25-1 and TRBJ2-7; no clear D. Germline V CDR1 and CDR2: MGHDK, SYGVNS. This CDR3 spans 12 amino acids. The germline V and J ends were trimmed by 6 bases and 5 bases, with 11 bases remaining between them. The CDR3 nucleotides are TGTGCCAGCAGCAATCTAAAGAACGAGCAGTACTTC. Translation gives CASSNLKNEQYF.

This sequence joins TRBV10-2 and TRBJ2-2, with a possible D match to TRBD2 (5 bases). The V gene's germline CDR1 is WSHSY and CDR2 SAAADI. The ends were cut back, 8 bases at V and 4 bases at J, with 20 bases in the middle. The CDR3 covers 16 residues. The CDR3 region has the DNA TGCGCCAGCTGCAACACGAGCGGTAGGCTCACCGGGGAGCTGTTTTTT. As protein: CASCNTSGRLTGELFF.

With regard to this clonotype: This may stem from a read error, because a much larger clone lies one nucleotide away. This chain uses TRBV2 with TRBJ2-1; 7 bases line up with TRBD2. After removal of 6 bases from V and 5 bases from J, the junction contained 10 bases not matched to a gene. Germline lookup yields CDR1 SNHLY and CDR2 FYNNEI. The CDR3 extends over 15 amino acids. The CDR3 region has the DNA TGTGCCAGCAGCTTAGGCCCTAGCGGCAACAATGAGCAGTTCTTC. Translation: CASSLGPSGNNEQFF.

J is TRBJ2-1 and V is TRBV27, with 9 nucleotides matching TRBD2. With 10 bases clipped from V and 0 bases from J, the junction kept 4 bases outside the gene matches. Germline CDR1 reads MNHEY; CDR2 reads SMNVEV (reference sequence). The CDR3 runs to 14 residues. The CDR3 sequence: CATRSGSSYNEQFF. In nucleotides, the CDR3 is TGTGCCACCCGTAGCGGGAGCTCCTACAATGAGCAGTTCTTC.

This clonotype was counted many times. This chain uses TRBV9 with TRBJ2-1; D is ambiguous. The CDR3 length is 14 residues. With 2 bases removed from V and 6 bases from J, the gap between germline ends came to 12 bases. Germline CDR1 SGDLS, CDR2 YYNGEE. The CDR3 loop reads CASSVGLVTNEQFF. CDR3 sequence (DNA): TGTGCCAGCAGCGTTGGCCTAGTCACCAATGAGCAGTTCTTC. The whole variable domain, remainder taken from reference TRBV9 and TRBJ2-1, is DSGVTQTPKHLITATGQRVTLRCSPRSGDLSVYWYQQSLDQGLQFLIQYYNGEERAKGNILERFSAQQFPDLHSELNLSSLELGDSALYFCASSVGLVTNEQFFGPGTRLTVL.

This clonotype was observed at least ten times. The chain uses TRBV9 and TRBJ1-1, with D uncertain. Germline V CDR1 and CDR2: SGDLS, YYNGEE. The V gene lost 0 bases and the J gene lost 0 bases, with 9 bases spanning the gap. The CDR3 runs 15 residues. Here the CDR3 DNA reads TGTGCCAGCAGCGTAGGGGGTGCCGTGAACACTGAAGCTTTCTTT. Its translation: CASSVGGAVNTEAFF. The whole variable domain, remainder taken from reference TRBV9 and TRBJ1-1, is DSGVTQTPKHLITATGQRVTLRCSPRSGDLSVYWYQQSLDQGLQFLIQYYNGEERAKGNILERFSAQQFPDLHSELNLSSLELGDSALYFCASSVGGAVNTEAFFGQGTRLTVV.

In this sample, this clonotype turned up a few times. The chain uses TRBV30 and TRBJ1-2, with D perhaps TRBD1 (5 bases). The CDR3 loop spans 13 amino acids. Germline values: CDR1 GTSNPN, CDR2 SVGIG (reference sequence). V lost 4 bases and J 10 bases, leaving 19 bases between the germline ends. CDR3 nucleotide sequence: TGTGCCTGGAAGGATTGGGGGGATCGTGACTACACCTTC. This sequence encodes CAWKDWGDRDYTF. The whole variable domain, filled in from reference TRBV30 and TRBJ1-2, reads SQTIHQWPATLVQPVGSPLSLECTVEGTSNPNLYWYRQAAGRGLQLLFYSVGIGQISSEVPQNLSASRPQDRQFILSSKKLLLSDSGFYLCAWKDWGDRDYTFGSGTRLTVV.

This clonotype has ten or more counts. This chain's CDR3 is CSATKGARDGYTF. The CDR3 DNA follows: TGCAGTGCTACTAAGGGGGCTCGGGATGGCTACACCTTC. The chain uses TRBV20-1 and TRBJ1-2; 7 nucleotides align to TRBD1. Trimming took 4 bases from V and 6 from J; bases not matched to a gene: 8. Germline V CDR1 and CDR2: DFQATT, SNEGSKA (reference sequence). This CDR3 spans 13 amino acids.

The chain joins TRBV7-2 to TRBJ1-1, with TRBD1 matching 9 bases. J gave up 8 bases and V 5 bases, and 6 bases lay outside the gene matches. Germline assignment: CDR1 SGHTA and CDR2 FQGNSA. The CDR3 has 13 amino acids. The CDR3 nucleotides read TGTGCCAGCAGCCCTGGGACAGGGCTGGAAGCTTTCTTT. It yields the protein CASSPGTGLEAFF.

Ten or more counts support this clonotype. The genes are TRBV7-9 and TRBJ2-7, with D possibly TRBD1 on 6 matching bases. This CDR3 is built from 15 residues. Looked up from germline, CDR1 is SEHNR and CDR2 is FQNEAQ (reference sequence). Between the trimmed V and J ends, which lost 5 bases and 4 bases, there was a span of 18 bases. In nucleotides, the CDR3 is TGTGCCAGCAGCCCCTACTCGCAGGGGCAGTACGAGCAGTACTTC. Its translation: CASSPYSQGQYEQYF. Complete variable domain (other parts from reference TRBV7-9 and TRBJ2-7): DTGVSQNPRHKITKRGQNVTFRCDPISEHNRLYWYRQTLGQGPEFLTYFQNEAQLEKSRLLSDRFSAERPKGSFSTLEIQRTEQGDSAMYLCASSPYSQGQYEQYFGPGTRLTVT.

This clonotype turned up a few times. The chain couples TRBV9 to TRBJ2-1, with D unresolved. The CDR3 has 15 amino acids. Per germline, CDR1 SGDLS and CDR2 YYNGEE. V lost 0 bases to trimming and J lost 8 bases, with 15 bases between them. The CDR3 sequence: CASSVGVTLTDEQFF. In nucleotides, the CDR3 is TGTGCCAGCAGCGTAGGGGTTACTCTTACCGATGAGCAGTTCTTC.